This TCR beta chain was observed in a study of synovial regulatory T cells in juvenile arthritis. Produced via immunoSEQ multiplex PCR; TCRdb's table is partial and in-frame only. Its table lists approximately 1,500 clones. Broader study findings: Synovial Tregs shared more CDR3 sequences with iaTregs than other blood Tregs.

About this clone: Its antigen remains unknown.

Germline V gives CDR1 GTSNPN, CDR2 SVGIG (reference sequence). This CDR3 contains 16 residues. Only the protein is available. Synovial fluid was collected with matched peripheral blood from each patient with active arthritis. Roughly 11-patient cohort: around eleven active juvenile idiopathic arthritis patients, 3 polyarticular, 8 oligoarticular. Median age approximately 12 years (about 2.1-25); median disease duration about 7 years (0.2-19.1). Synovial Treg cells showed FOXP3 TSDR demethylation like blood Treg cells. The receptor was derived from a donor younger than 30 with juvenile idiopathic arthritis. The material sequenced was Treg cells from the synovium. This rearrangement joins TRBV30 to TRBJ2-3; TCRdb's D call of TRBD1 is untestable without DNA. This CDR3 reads CAWRDADRFFTDTQYF.